This TCR beta chain was sequenced for a study of cytomegalovirus exposure and HLA in healthy donors. Findings and caveats of the study: The authors listed some 160 TCR beta chains as cytomegalovirus-associated. Later, an analysis found that common viral pathogens appeared to be linked with several of the most significant clusters.

Primers for the PCR totalled 60 Vbeta and 13 Jbeta. Some clones are missing from TCRdb's copy, which holds only in-frame ones; the method was immunoSEQ multiplex PCR. The table records around 170,000 clones, 82% of them present only once. V lost 10 bases, J lost 4 bases, and 10 bases lay in between. In germline, CDR1 is MNHEY, CDR2 SVGAGI. The CDR3 covers 11 residues. In this sample, this clone turned up a few times. Its antigen is not identified. The V gene is TRBV6-5, the J gene TRBJ1-1; D ambiguous. The sequence was collected from a woman aged 18 to 35 in good health and CMV-seronegative. Sequences were obtained from PBMCs. The CDR3 region is CATRMGTEAFF. CDR3 nucleotides: TGTGCCACTAGGATGGGCACTGAAGCTTTCTTT.